This is a list of T cell receptor beta chains from one sample in a study of beta chain features in type 1 diabetes. TCRdb's table, derived via immunoSEQ multiplex PCR, lists solely in-frame clones and lacks some. The sample gives hundreds of thousands of clones, about a tenth of which show up once; around 1% is in the top ten. Specimen: central memory CD4+ T cells from blood. The receptor source for this set is a man younger than 45 with type 1 diabetes. Each CDR3 is given with its conserved first and last residue. The D gene is left open where the match is weak. Clone size is shown for a subset of rows, as once, few, many or a class of expanded clone.

clone size	D gene	J gene	V gene	CDR3 DNA	CDR3 protein
few	TRBD1	TRBJ1-5	TRBV19	TGTGCCAGTAGAGGACAGGGGGAAGTTCAGCCCCAGCATTTT	CASRGQGEVQPQHF
.	.	TRBJ2-2	TRBV9	TGTGCCAGCAGCCCACCGGTAGAGGGGGCGAACACCGGGGAGCTGTTTTTT	CASSPPVEGANTGELFF
few	.	TRBJ1-1	TRBV6-7	TGTGCCACCCACGCCTCCGAGAGGACTGAAGCTTTCTTT	CATHASERTEAFF
many	TRBD1	TRBJ1-2	TRBV7-2	TGTGCCAGCAGCCCCGGGACAGGGGACTATGGCTACACCTTC	CASSPGTGDYGYTF
.	TRBD1	TRBJ1-2	TRBV6-6	TGTGCCAGCACCGACAGGGAAGGTGGCTACACCTTC	CASTDREGGYTF
.	.	TRBJ2-3	TRBV18	TGTGCCAGCTCACCACCGAGTCCAGATACGCAGTATTTT	CASSPPSPDTQYF
few	TRBD2	TRBJ2-7	TRBV27	TGTGCCAGCAGTTCACTAGCGGGGGGATCCTACGAGCAGTACTTC	CASSSLAGGSYEQYF
few	.	TRBJ1-1	TRBV7-9	TGTGCCAGCAGCTACTCGAACACTGAAGCTTTCTTT	CASSYSNTEAFF
few	.	TRBJ1-1	TRBV7-8	TGTGCCAGCAGCCCCACAGAGAACACTGAAGCTTTCTTT	CASSPTENTEAFF
.	.	TRBJ2-1	TRBV5-4	TGTGCCACCCAACCGGGGGGCGTTAGAGAGCAGTTCTTC	CATQPGGVREQFF
.	.	TRBJ1-2	TRBV29-1	TGCAGCGGGTGGACTGCCGGCTATGGCTACACCTTC	CSGWTAGYGYTF